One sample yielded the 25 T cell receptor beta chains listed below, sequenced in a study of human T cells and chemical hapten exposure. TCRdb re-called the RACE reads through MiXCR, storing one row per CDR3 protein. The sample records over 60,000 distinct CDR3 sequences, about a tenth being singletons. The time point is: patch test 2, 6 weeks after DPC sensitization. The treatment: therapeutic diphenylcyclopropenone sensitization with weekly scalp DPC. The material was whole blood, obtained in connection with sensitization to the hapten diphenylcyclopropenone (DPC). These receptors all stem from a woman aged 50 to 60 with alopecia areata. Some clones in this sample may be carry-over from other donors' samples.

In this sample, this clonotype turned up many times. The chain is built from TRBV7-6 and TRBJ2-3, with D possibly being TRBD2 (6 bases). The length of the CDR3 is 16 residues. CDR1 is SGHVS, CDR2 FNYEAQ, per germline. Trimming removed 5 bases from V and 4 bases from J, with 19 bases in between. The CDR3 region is CASSPLAAGSSDTQYF. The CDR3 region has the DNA TGTGCCAGCAGCCCCCTTGCAGCGGGTTCCTCAGATACGCAGTATTTT.

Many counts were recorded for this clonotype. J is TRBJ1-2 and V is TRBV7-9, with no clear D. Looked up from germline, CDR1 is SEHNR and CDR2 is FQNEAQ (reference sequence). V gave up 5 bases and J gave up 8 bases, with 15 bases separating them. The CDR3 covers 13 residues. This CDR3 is CASSLQAATGYTF. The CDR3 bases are TGTGCCAGCAGCCTCCAGGCGGCGACCGGCTACACCTTC. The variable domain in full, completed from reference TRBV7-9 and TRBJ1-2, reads DTGVSQNPRHKITKRGQNVTFRCDPISEHNRLYWYRQTLGQGPEFLTYFQNEAQLEKSRLLSDRFSAERPKGSFSTLEIQRTEQGDSAMYLCASSLQAATGYTFGSGTRLTVV.

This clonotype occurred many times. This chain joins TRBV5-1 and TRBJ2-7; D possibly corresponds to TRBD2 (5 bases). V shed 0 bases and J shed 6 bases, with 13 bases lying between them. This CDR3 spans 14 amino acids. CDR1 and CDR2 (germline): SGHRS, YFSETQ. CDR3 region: CASSLGLSAGEQYF. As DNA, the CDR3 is TGCGCCAGCAGCTTGGGACTATCCGCCGGCGAGCAGTACTTC.

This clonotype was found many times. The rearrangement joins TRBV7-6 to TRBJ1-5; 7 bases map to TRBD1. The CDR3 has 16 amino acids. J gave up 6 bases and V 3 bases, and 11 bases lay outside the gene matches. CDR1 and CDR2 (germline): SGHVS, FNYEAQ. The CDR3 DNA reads TGTGCCAGCAGCTTGGTCCCTTACAGGGGAAGTCAGCCCCAGCATTTT. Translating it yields CASSLVPYRGSQPQHF.

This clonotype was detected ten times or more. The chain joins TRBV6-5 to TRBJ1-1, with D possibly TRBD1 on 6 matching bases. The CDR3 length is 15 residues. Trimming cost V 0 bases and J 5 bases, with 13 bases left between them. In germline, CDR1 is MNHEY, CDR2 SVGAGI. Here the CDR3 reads CASSYSTGTGTEAFF. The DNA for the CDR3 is TGTGCCAGCAGTTACTCCACAGGGACGGGGACTGAAGCTTTCTTT.

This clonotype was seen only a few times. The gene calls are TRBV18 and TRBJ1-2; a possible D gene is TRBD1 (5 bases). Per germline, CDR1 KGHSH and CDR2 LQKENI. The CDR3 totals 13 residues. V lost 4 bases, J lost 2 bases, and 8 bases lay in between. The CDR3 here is CASSRDLNYGYTF. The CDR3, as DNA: TGTGCCAGCTCACGGGACCTAAACTATGGCTACACCTTC. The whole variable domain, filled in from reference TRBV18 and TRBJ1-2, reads NAGVMQNPRHLVRRRGQEARLRCSPMKGHSHVYWYRQLPEEGLKFMVYLQKENIIDESGMPKERFSAEFPKEGPSILRIQQVVRGDSAAYFCASSRDLNYGYTFGSGTRLTVV.

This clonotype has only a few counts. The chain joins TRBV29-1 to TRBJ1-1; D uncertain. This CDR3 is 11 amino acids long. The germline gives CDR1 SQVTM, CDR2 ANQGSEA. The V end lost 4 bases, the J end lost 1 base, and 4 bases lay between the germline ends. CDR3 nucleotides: TGCAGCGTTGGAGCGAACACTGAAGCTTTCTTT. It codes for CSVGANTEAFF.

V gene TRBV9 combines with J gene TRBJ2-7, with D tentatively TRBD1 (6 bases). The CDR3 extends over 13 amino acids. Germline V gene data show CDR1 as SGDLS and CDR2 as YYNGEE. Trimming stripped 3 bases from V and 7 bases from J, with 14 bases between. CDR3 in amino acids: CASSGDTSWEQYF. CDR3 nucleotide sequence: TGTGCCAGCAGCGGGGACACGTCATGGGAGCAGTACTTC. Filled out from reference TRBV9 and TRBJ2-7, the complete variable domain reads DSGVTQTPKHLITATGQRVTLRCSPRSGDLSVYWYQQSLDQGLQFLIQYYNGEERAKGNILERFSAQQFPDLHSELNLSSLELGDSALYFCASSGDTSWEQYFGPGTRLTVT.

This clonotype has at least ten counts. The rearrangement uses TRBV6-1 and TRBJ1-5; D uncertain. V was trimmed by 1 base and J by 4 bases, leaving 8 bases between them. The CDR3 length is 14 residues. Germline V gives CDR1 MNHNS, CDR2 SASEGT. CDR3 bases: TGTGCCAGCAGTGAAGTCCCCGTTAATCAGCCCCAGCATTTT. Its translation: CASSEVPVNQPQHF.

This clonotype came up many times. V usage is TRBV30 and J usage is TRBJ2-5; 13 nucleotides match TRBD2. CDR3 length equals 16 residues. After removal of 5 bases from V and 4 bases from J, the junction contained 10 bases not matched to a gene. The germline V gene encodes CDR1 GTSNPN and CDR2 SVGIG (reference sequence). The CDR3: CAWEPGLAGRGETQYF. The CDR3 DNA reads TGTGCCTGGGAACCGGGACTAGCGGGGCGGGGAGAGACCCAGTACTTC.

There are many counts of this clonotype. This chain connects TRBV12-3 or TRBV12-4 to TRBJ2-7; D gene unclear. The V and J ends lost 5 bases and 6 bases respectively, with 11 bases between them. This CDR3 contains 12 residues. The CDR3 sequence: CASSPPVAEQYF. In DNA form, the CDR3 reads TGTGCCAGCAGTCCCCCCGTAGCCGAGCAGTACTTC.

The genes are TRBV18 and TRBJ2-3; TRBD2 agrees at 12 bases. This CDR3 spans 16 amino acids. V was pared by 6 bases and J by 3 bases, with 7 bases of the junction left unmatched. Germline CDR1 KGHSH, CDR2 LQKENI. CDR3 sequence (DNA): TGTGCCAGCTCGCCGTCTAGCGGGAGGGCGACAGATACGCAGTATTTT. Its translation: CASSPSSGRATDTQYF.

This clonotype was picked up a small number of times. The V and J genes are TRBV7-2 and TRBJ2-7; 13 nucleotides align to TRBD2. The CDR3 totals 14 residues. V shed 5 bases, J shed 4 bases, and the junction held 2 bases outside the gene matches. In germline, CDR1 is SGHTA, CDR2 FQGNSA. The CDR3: CASSQTSGRYEQYF. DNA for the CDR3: TGTGCCAGCAGCCAGACTAGCGGGAGGTACGAGCAGTACTTC.

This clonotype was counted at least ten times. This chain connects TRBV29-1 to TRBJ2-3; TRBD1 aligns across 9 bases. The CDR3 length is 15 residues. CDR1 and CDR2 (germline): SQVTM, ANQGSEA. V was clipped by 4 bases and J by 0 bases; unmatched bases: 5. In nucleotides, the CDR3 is TGCAGCGTTGCCGGGACAGGGTTTAGCACAGATACGCAGTATTTT. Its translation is CSVAGTGFSTDTQYF.

CDR3 region: CASTAGASGLNEQFF. CDR3 bases: TGTGCCAGCACGGCAGGGGCTAGCGGATTGAATGAGCAGTTCTTC. The chain employs TRBV12-3 or TRBV12-4 and TRBJ2-1; possibly TRBD2 for D (7 bases). V was trimmed by 7 bases and J by 7 bases, leaving 20 bases between them. The CDR3 runs 15 residues.

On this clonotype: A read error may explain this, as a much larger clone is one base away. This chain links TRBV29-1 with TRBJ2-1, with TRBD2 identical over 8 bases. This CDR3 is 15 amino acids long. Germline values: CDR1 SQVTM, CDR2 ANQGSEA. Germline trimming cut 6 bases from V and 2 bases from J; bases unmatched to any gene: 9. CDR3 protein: CSVMGLVGPYNEQFF. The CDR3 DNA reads TGCAGCGTCATGGGACTAGTGGGACCCTACAATGAGCAGTTCTTC.

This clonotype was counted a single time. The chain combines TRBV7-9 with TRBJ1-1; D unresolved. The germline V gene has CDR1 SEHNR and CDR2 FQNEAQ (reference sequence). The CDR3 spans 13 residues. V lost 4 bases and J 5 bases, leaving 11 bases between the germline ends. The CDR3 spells CASSSPLGTEAFF. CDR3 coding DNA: TGTGCCAGCAGCTCCCCCCTTGGGACTGAAGCTTTCTTT.

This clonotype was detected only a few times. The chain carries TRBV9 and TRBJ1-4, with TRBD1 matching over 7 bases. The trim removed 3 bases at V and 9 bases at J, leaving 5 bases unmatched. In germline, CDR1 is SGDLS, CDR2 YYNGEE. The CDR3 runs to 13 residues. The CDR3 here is CASSADRAQKLFF. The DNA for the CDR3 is TGTGCCAGCAGCGCCGACAGGGCGCAAAAACTGTTTTTT.

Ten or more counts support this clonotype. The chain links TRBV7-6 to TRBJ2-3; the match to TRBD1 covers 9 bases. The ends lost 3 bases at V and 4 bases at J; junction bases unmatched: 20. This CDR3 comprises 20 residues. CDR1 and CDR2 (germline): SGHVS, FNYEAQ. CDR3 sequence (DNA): TGTGCCAGCAGCTTGTATCCGGGACAGGGTTTTTCTAAGGCCGCAGATACGCAGTATTTT. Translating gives CASSLYPGQGFSKAADTQYF.

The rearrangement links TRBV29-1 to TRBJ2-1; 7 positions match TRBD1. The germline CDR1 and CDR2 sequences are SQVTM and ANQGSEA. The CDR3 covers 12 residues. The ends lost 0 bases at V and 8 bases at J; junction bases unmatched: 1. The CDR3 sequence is CSVEETGYEQFF. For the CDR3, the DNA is TGCAGCGTTGAAGAGACAGGGTATGAGCAGTTCTTC.

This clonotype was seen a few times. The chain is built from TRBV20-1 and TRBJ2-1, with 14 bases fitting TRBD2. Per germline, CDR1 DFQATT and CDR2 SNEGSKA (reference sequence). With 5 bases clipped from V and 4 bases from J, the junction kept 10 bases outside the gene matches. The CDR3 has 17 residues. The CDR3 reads CSARQPGTSGSYNEQFF. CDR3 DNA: TGCAGTGCTCGACAACCCGGGACTAGCGGGAGTTACAATGAGCAGTTCTTC.

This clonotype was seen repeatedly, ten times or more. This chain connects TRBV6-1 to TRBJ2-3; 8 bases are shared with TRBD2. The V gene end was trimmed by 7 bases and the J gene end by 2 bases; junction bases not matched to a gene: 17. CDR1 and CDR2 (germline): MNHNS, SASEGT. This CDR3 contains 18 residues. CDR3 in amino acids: CASNPASGPTPSTDTQYF. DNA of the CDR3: TGTGCCAGCAACCCTGCTAGCGGGCCTACCCCCTCCACAGATACGCAGTATTTT.

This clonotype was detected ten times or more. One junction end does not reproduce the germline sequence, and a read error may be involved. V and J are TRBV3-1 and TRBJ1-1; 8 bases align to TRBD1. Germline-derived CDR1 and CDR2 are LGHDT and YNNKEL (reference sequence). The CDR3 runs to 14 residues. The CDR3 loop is CASSQDERTGRIDF. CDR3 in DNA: TGTGCCAGCAGCCAAGACGAGAGGACAGGGAGGATTGACTTT.

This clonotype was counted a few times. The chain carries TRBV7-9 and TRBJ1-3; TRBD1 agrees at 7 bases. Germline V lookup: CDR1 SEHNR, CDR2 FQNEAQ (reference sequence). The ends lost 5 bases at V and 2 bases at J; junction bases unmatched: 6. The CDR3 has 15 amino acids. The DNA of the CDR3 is TGTGCCAGCAGCCCGACCGGGACAGCTGGAAACACCATATATTTT. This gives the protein CASSPTGTAGNTIYF.

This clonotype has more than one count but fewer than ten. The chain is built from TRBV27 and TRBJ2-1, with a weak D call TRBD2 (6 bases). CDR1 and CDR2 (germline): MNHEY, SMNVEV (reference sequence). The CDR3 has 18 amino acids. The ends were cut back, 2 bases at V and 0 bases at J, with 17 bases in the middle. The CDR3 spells CASSLTPLAQSSYNEQFF. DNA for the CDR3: TGTGCCAGCAGTTTAACCCCCCTAGCGCAAAGCTCCTACAATGAGCAGTTCTTC.